This TCR beta chain came from a study of human T cells and chemical hapten exposure. Time point given: patch test 1, 2 weeks after DPC sensitization. Treatment of the sample: therapeutic diphenylcyclopropenone sensitization with weekly scalp DPC. TCRdb passed the RACE reads through MiXCR, listing each CDR3 protein once. This table has some 87,000 distinct CDR3 sequences, about a tenth appearing once. Germline assignment: CDR1 KGHSH and CDR2 LQKENI. Unmatched junction bases numbered 4, after V lost 6 bases and J lost 6 bases. The CDR3 runs to 12 residues. This clonotype was detected a few times. This rearrangement joins TRBV18 to TRBJ2-7, with TRBD1 matching over 8 bases. The material was whole blood, obtained in connection with sensitization to the hapten diphenylcyclopropenone (DPC). This clonotype was obtained from a woman in her forties or fifties with alopecia areata. Some clones in this sample may be carry-over from other donors' samples. This CDR3 reads CASSVTGAEQYF. The DNA for the CDR3 is TGTGCCAGCTCTGTGACAGGGGCCGAGCAGTACTTC.